Each of the 22 T cell receptor beta chains below was sequenced from the same sample in a study of OX40 agonist ivuxolimab in advanced cancers. The receptor library was made with the immunoSEQ multiplex PCR assay. TCRdb re-hosts the immuneACCESS table, in-frame sequences only. Its copies lack some clones; in the studies checked, an unresolved V gene accounts for under half of them, and the cause for the rest is not known. Across this sample there are tens of thousands of clones, with roughly 80% seen only once. The biggest ten clones account for approximately 11% of the sample. Sequences were derived from CD4+ or CD8+ T cells sorted from blood, sampled in a trial of the OX40 agonist ivuxolimab. The receptors stem from an adult with an advanced solid tumor such as melanoma, head and neck, liver or kidney cancer.

The genes are TRBV4-1 and TRBJ2-3; no definite D call. This CDR3 comprises 15 residues. Trimming took off 0 bases at V and 1 base at J, with 8 bases between the two ends. CDR1 and CDR2 (germline): MGHRA, YSYEKL. The CDR3 sequence: CASSQDVGGTDTQYF. The DNA of the CDR3 is TGCGCCAGCAGCCAAGATGTGGGCGGCACAGATACGCAGTATTTT.

This clone was found once. The rearrangement uses TRBV20-1 and TRBJ1-2; D uncertain. V was clipped by 5 bases and J by 3 bases, with 7 bases between them. Germline V gene sequence: CDR1 DFQATT, CDR2 SNEGSKA (reference sequence). The CDR3 covers 11 residues. CDR3 sequence reads: CSALHDYGYTF. CDR3 bases: TGCAGTGCTTTACACGACTATGGCTACACCTTC.

The chain joins TRBV5-1 to TRBJ2-7; 10 bases are shared with TRBD2. J lost 2 bases, V lost 3 bases, and 5 bases had no gene match. The CDR3 length is 15 residues. CDR1 and CDR2 from the germline V gene are SGHRS and YFSETQ. The CDR3: CASSSSGRATYEQYF. The DNA of the CDR3 is TGCGCCAGCAGCTCTAGCGGGAGAGCTACCTACGAGCAGTACTTC.

This clone was seen only once. V gene TRBV6-5 combines with J gene TRBJ1-4; tentative D call: TRBD1 (5 bases). CDR1 and CDR2 from the germline V gene are MNHEY and SVGAGI. This CDR3 has 14 amino acids. The germline V and J ends were trimmed by 6 bases and 4 bases, with 12 bases remaining between them. DNA for the CDR3: TGTGCCAGCAGCCAGGACACTCATAATGAAAAACTGTTTTTT. This gives the protein CASSQDTHNEKLFF.

The chain couples TRBV4-3 to TRBJ1-2, with 7 bases identical to TRBD1. Germline CDR1 is LGHNA and CDR2 is YSLEER. Trimming removed 1 base from V and 3 bases from J; junction bases left unmatched: 5. The CDR3 has 15 amino acids. CDR3 nucleotide sequence: TGCGCCAGCAGCCAAGCGCGACAGGGATACTATGGCTACACCTTC. It encodes CASSQARQGYYGYTF.

This chain uses TRBV7-7 with TRBJ2-7, with TRBD2 identical over 10 bases. The trim removed 4 bases at V and 2 bases at J, leaving 14 bases unmatched. The germline CDR1 and CDR2 sequences are SSHAT and FNYEAQ (reference sequence). The CDR3 has 18 amino acids. The chain's CDR3 is CASSSRQAPGLATYEQYV. CDR3 in DNA: TGTGCCAGCAGCTCAAGACAGGCCCCGGGACTAGCGACCTACGAGCAGTACGTC.

CDR3 DNA sequence: TGTGCCAGCAGTTTAAAGATAGCCTATGGCTACACCTTC. It specifies CASSLKIAYGYTF. This chain connects TRBV28 to TRBJ1-2, with unresolved D. Trimming pared 2 bases from V and 4 bases from J, leaving 8 bases between. The germline CDR1 and CDR2 sequences are MDHEN and SYDVKM. This CDR3 has 13 residues.

This sequence joins TRBV7-2 and TRBJ1-1; D is undetermined. V was cut by 3 bases and J by 1 base, with 6 bases left in between. The CDR3 extends over 13 amino acids. Germline CDR1 SGHTA, CDR2 FQGNSA. The CDR3 reads CASSLGANTEAFF. CDR3 sequence (DNA): TGTGCCAGCAGCTTGGGTGCGAACACTGAAGCTTTCTTT.

This CDR3 is CASSPAGRQETQYF. CDR3 nucleotides: TGTGCCAGCAGCCCCGCGGGGAGACAAGAGACCCAGTACTTC. V gene TRBV7-8 combines with J gene TRBJ2-5; possibly TRBD2 for D (6 bases). The germline V and J ends were trimmed by 5 bases and 2 bases, with 12 bases remaining between them. The CDR3 runs to 14 residues. Per germline, CDR1 SGHVS and CDR2 FQNEAQ.

This clone showed up just a few times. V is TRBV30 and J is TRBJ2-3, with 7 nucleotides matching TRBD2. The CDR3 loop spans 15 amino acids. V lost 3 bases and J lost 5; bases outside the gene matches: 11. Germline CDR1 reads GTSNPN; CDR2 reads SVGIG (reference sequence). CDR3 nucleotide sequence: TGTGCCTGGAGAGGAATTGTGGCGGGAGAAGATACGCAGTATTTT. Translating gives CAWRGIVAGEDTQYF. Full variable domain (remainder filled in from reference TRBV30 and TRBJ2-3): SQTIHQWPATLVQPVGSPLSLECTVEGTSNPNLYWYRQAAGRGLQLLFYSVGIGQISSEVPQNLSASRPQDRQFILSSKKLLLSDSGFYLCAWRGIVAGEDTQYFGPGTRLTVL.

The rearrangement joins TRBV27 to TRBJ2-3, with 12 positions matching TRBD2. There are 18 residues in the CDR3. Germline assignment: CDR1 MNHEY and CDR2 SMNVEV (reference sequence). The V and J ends lost 3 bases and 1 base, in that order; junction bases with no gene match: 8. The CDR3 sequence is CASSFRTSGALGTDTQYF. The CDR3 nucleotides are TGTGCCAGCAGTTTCAGGACTAGCGGGGCCCTCGGCACAGATACGCAGTATTTT.

V gene TRBV5-4 combines with J gene TRBJ2-2; D unresolved. The germline V gene has CDR1 SGHNT and CDR2 YYREEE (reference sequence). V was pared by 0 bases and J by 6 bases, with 6 bases between. This CDR3 has 13 residues. CDR3 sequence: CASSLAWSGELFF. The CDR3 nucleotides are TGTGCCAGCAGCTTGGCTTGGTCCGGGGAGCTGTTTTTT.

The CDR3 spells CASSEMAGASSYNEQFF. CDR3 coding DNA: TGTGCCAGCAGTGAAATGGCGGGGGCGAGCTCCTACAATGAGCAGTTCTTC. The V and J genes are TRBV6-1 and TRBJ2-1; D is perhaps TRBD2 (7 bases). CDR1 is MNHNS and CDR2 is SASEGT in the germline V gene. This CDR3 spans 17 amino acids. V lost 2 bases, J lost 0 bases, and 14 bases lay in between.

The gene calls are TRBV7-9 and TRBJ2-5, with D possibly TRBD2 on 5 matching bases. The length of the CDR3 is 14 residues. Germline V gene sequence: CDR1 SEHNR, CDR2 FQNEAQ (reference sequence). The V and J ends lost 1 base and 5 bases respectively, with 11 bases between them. The CDR3 coding sequence is TGTGCCAGCAGCTTAGTAGCGTTCGGGGAGACCCAGTACTTC. This codes for CASSLVAFGETQYF.

Concerning this clone: At the DNA level, this CDR3 is encoded by other sequences in the same sample as well. The J gene is TRBJ1-2, the V gene TRBV5-4, with D tentatively TRBD1 (6 bases). This CDR3 is 13 amino acids long. From germline, CDR1 is SGHNT and CDR2 YYREEE (reference sequence). V dropped 4 bases and J dropped 2 bases, with 9 bases sitting between them. The chain's CDR3 is CASSLDRNYGYTF. The CDR3 DNA sequence: TGTGCCAGCAGCCTGGACAGAAACTATGGCTACACCTTC.

V usage is TRBV5-1 and J usage is TRBJ2-3; a weak D match, TRBD2 (7 bases). Germline assignment: CDR1 SGHRS and CDR2 YFSETQ. V was pared by 4 bases and J by 5 bases, with 20 bases between. This CDR3 spans 16 amino acids. The CDR3 nucleotides are TGCGCCAGCAGCCAAAGGGGGGGCAGGGGACGAGATACGCAGTATTTT. Protein product: CASSQRGGRGRDTQYF.

The rearrangement joins TRBV7-9 to TRBJ1-2, with D tentatively TRBD1 (6 bases). V was clipped by 5 bases and J by 2 bases, with 12 bases between them. CDR1 SEHNR and CDR2 FQNEAQ come from the germline V gene (reference sequence). CDR3 length: 14 residues. CDR3 coding DNA: TGTGCCAGCAGCGGCAGGGGTGGGAACTATGGCTACACCTTC. Its protein product is CASSGRGGNYGYTF.

The rearrangement uses TRBV2 and TRBJ2-5, with TRBD2 identical over 7 bases. In germline, CDR1 is SNHLY, CDR2 FYNNEI. The CDR3 loop spans 13 amino acids. V gave up 6 bases and J gave up 1 base; unmatched junction bases: 2. The CDR3 reads CASRGGVQETQYF. The CDR3 nucleotides are TGTGCCAGCAGGGGGGGGGTCCAAGAGACCCAGTACTTC.

The chain recombines TRBV7-9 with TRBJ2-5; the D gene is possibly TRBD2 (5 bases). The CDR3 runs 16 residues. V lost 5 bases to trimming and J lost 5 bases, with 21 bases between them. Germline V gene data show CDR1 as SEHNR and CDR2 as FQNEAQ (reference sequence). CDR3 residues: CASSPILSGSGETQYF. The CDR3 DNA sequence: TGTGCCAGCAGCCCCATTCTTTCCGGTTCGGGGGAGACCCAGTACTTC.

This clone was counted a few times. The V and J genes are TRBV6-1 and TRBJ2-5; 12 bases are a match to TRBD2. Per germline, CDR1 MNHNS and CDR2 SASEGT. V lost 7 bases, J lost 2 bases, and 5 bases stayed unmatched. The CDR3 consists of 15 residues. The CDR3: CASNMGLAGQETQYF. Written as DNA, the CDR3 is TGTGCCAGCAACATGGGACTAGCGGGTCAAGAGACCCAGTACTTC.

The CDR3 DNA sequence: TGTGCCAGTAGTATAGTCCCGACAGCTGAAAAACTGTTTTTT. Its translation: CASSIVPTAEKLFF. This chain uses TRBV19 with TRBJ1-4; the D gene is possibly TRBD1 (5 bases). Trimming stripped 1 base from V and 7 bases from J, with 10 bases between. The CDR3 has 14 residues. From germline, CDR1 is LNHDA and CDR2 SQIVND (reference sequence).

V is TRBV15 and J is TRBJ2-7; the match to TRBD2 covers 12 bases. Per germline, CDR1 LNHNV and CDR2 YYDKDF (reference sequence). The J segment lost 3 bases and the V segment lost 3 bases, leaving 6 bases of the junction unmatched. This CDR3 region has 16 residues. CDR3 coding DNA: TGTGCCACCAGCAGGGGGCGGACTAGCGGGGACTACGAGCAGTACTTC. This encodes CATSRGRTSGDYEQYF. The full variable domain, rest sourced from reference TRBV15 and TRBJ2-7, is DAMVIQNPRYQVTQFGKPVTLSCSQTLNHNVMYWYQQKSSQAPKLLFHYYDKDFNNEADTPDNFQSRRPNTSFCFLDIRSPGLGDTAMYLCATSRGRTSGDYEQYFGPGTRLTVT.